The T cell receptor beta chain described here comes from a study of radiotherapy plus CTLA-4 blockade in lung cancer. General study findings and limits: Blood-borne expansion of tumor-derived TCR clones followed radiotherapy plus ipilimumab.

V was clipped by 1 base and J by 5 bases; unmatched bases: 3. This CDR3 has 16 amino acids. Germline CDR1 and CDR2: SNHLY and FYNNEI. On this clone itself: The antigen is unknown.

Focal radiation was given together with CTLA-4 blockade (ipilimumab) to patients with chemo-refractory metastatic non-small-cell lung cancer. Clones were read by immunoSEQ multiplex PCR, and TCRdb kept only the in-frame ones, dropping some. The sample contains 70,000 to 85,000 clones, just under 75% of which appear only once. Sequenced material: peripheral blood, taken from a patient treated with radiotherapy plus ipilimumab. The source is a human donor with non-small cell lung cancer whose response to radiotherapy plus ipilimumab could not be evaluated. The chain employs TRBV2 and TRBJ2-5; 14 positions agree with TRBD2. For the CDR3, the DNA is TGTGCCAGCAGTGAAGGGACTAGCGGGGGGAGGGAGACCCAGTACTTC. It codes for CASSEGTSGGRETQYF.